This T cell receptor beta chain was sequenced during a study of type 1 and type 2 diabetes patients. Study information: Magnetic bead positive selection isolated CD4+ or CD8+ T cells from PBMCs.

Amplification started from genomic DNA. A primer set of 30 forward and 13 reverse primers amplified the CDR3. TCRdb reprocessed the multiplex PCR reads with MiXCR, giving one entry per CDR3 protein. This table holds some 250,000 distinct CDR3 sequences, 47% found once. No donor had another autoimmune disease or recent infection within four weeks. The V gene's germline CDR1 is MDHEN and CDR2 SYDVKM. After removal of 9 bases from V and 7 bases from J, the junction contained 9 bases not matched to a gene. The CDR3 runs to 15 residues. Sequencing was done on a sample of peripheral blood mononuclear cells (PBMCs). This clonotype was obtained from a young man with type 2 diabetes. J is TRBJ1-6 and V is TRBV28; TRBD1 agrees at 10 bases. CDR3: CASTSPGQGNSPLHF. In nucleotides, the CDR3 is TGTGCCAGTACGTCCCCGGGACAGGGGAATTCACCCCTCCACTTT.